This TCR beta chain was obtained from a study of shared clonotypes between healthy human individuals. In regard to this clone: The target antigen is unknown.

Authors' methods: ImmunoSEQ output held junction-only sequences without quality scores, so filtering differed. TCRdb's table, derived via immunoSEQ multiplex PCR, lists solely in-frame clones and lacks some. The D gene and trimming were derived from the DNA, and the V and J assignments and clone size from that table. The table records hundreds of thousands of clones, 90% to 97% of them present only once. General study results and limits: Clonotypes not shared had lower generation probabilities than those common to all four donors. Specimens sampled were limited to blood, with tissue repertoires likely differing.

Only CD45RO-negative cells positively selected for CCR7 counted as naive CD8 cells, so terminally differentiated effector memory CD45RA+ cells were excluded. What was sequenced was naive CD8+ T cells sorted from blood. This clonotype was sampled from a woman younger than 45 in good health.

CDR3 DNA: TGTGCCAGCAGCGTAGACCTAGCGGGAGTGAAAGAGACCCAGTACTTC. Translating gives CASSVDLAGVKETQYF. The rearrangement joins TRBV9 to TRBJ2-5, with 10 nucleotides matching TRBD2. The CDR3 contains 16 residues. Germline V lookup: CDR1 SGDLS, CDR2 YYNGEE. Trimming at V came to 0 bases and at J to 3 bases, leaving 5 bases not matched to a gene.